This TCR beta chain was retrieved from a study of blood T cell repertoires in COVID-19. Study-level background: Sources were T cells, B-cell-depleted T cells, or PBMCs; the material itself was cDNA or gDNA.

Clones were read by immunoSEQ multiplex PCR, and TCRdb kept only the in-frame ones, dropping some. The repertoire consists of tens of thousands of clones, with over 75% occurring once and the leading ten covering 28%. The sequencing input was peripheral blood. This TCR was recovered from a human donor in a cohort sampled during active COVID-19.

The DNA for the CDR3 is TGTGCCAGCAGTATGTTGACAGGGGCGGGGGGCAATCAGCCCCAGCATTTT. Protein: CASSMLTGAGGNQPQHF. V and J are TRBV28 and TRBJ1-5, with 8 positions matching TRBD1. CDR3 size: 17 residues. Trimming at V came to 5 bases and at J to 2 bases, leaving 11 bases not matched to a gene. Germline CDR1 is MDHEN and CDR2 is SYDVKM.